These 19 T cell receptor beta chains were sequenced from one sample in a study of cytomegalovirus exposure and HLA in healthy donors. Amplification used 60 Vbeta primers and 13 Jbeta primers. The data were produced by immunoSEQ multiplex PCR, yet TCRdb's version contains in-frame clones alone and is incomplete. This sample has some 150,000 clones, with 70% to 85% found just once. Material: PBMCs. These receptors were obtained from a male donor in good health and CMV-seronegative.

This clone turned up a few times. The chain is built from TRBV28 and TRBJ2-5; 9 bases line up with TRBD1. Trimming took 4 bases from V and 5 from J; bases not matched to a gene: 11. Germline CDR1 is MDHEN and CDR2 is SYDVKM. This CDR3 comprises 16 residues. CDR3 DNA sequence: TGTGCCAGCAGTTCACCCGGGACAGGGCTGGATGAGACCCAGTACTTC. It specifies CASSSPGTGLDETQYF.

The table lists this clone with a count of one. The V call is TRBV5-1, the J call TRBJ2-3; D not resolved. This CDR3 region has 17 residues. The germline CDR1 and CDR2 sequences are SGHRS and YFSETQ. Trimming pared 1 base from V and 2 bases from J, leaving 17 bases between. The CDR3 spells CASSLIRVQVDTDTQYF. The CDR3 DNA is TGCGCCAGCAGCTTGATCCGGGTTCAAGTGGACACAGATACGCAGTATTTT.

This clone was found once. V gene TRBV11-2 combines with J gene TRBJ1-4; D possibly corresponds to TRBD1 (6 bases). V lost 5 bases and J lost 0, with 16 bases in between. The germline gives CDR1 SGHAT, CDR2 FQNNGV. The CDR3 has 17 residues. CDR3 loop: CASSLNPYRATNEKLFF. Here the CDR3 DNA reads TGTGCCAGCAGCCTAAACCCGTACAGGGCAACTAATGAAAAACTGTTTTTT.

The chain couples TRBV7-2 to TRBJ1-1, with 10 bases lining up with TRBD1. The V segment lost 5 bases and the J segment 5 bases; nucleotides outside the gene matches: 5. Germline V gene sequence: CDR1 SGHTA, CDR2 FQGNSA. The CDR3 has 14 amino acids. CDR3 DNA: TGTGCCAGCAGCACGACAGGGGGCAGAACTGAAGCTTTCTTT. Translation: CASSTTGGRTEAFF.

As DNA, the CDR3 is TGTGCCAGCAGCTTACGGGGGAGTAGCTACAATGAGCAGTTCTTC. Amino acids: CASSLRGSSYNEQFF. The chain carries TRBV7-6 and TRBJ2-1; a weak D match, TRBD2 (6 bases). Germline loops: CDR1 SGHVS, CDR2 FNYEAQ. The V end was cut by 2 bases, the J end by 3 bases, with 11 bases between. This CDR3 is 15 amino acids long.

The chain couples TRBV14 to TRBJ1-1; possible D gene TRBD1, 6 bases. Germline CDR1 reads SGHDN; CDR2 reads FVKESK. The V gene lost 0 bases and the J gene lost 1 base, with 12 bases spanning the gap. The CDR3 runs 16 residues. The CDR3 DNA sequence: TGTGCCAGCAGCCAAGAAGGTTACAGGGAGAACACTGAAGCTTTCTTT. Its translation: CASSQEGYRENTEAFF.

The rearrangement joins TRBV11-2 to TRBJ1-4, with D uncertain. Germline V CDR1 and CDR2: SGHAT, FQNNGV. CDR3 length equals 15 residues. V gave up 2 bases and J gave up 5 bases, with 12 bases separating them. CDR3 nucleotides: TGTGCCAGCAGCTTATCTAGCGGACTAAATGAAAAACTGTTTTTT. It is translated as CASSLSSGLNEKLFF.

The gene calls are TRBV4-3 and TRBJ1-1; perhaps TRBD1 as D (6 bases). The CDR3 runs to 14 residues. The V gene lost 4 bases and the J gene lost 5 bases, with 14 bases spanning the gap. Germline CDR1 and CDR2: LGHNA and YSLEER. This CDR3 is CASSPEQGFTEAFF. The CDR3 nucleotides are TGCGCCAGCAGCCCGGAACAGGGTTTTACTGAAGCTTTCTTT.

The chain joins TRBV5-1 to TRBJ2-7, with TRBD1 identical over 11 bases. The V gene end was trimmed by 7 bases and the J gene end by 2 bases; junction bases not matched to a gene: 8. Germline V CDR1 and CDR2: SGHRS, YFSETQ. The CDR3 consists of 15 residues. CDR3 in amino acids: CASGGQGAMTYEQYF. The CDR3 DNA reads TGCGCCAGCGGCGGACAGGGGGCGATGACCTACGAGCAGTACTTC. Full variable domain (rest looked up from reference TRBV5-1 and TRBJ2-7): KAGVTQTPRYLIKTRGQQVTLSCSPISGHRSVSWYQQTPGQGLQFLFEYFSETQRNKGNFPGRFSGRQFSNSRSEMNVSTLELGDSALYLCASGGQGAMTYEQYFGPGTRLTVT.

Turning to this clone: One end of the junction is discordant with germline, which a read error may explain. Here the CDR3 DNA reads TGTGCCAGCAGCCTAGCGGGGGGTCCCTACGAGCAGTACTTC. Residues: CASSLAGGPYEQYF. The chain is built from TRBV7-2 and TRBJ2-7, with 11 nucleotides matching TRBD2. The CDR3 consists of 14 residues. Germline lookup yields CDR1 SGHTA and CDR2 FQGNSA.

The chain employs TRBV29-1 and TRBJ1-2, with D maybe TRBD1 (5 bases). Looked up from germline, CDR1 is SQVTM and CDR2 is ANQGSEA. The CDR3 totals 13 residues. The V end was cut by 3 bases, the J end by 4 bases, with 12 bases between. The CDR3 DNA sequence: TGCAGCGTTGAGGGGCAATGGGGCTATGGCTACACCTTC. Translated: CSVEGQWGYGYTF.

The chain joins TRBV5-1 to TRBJ2-7; a weak D match, TRBD2 (5 bases). Trimming left V 4 bases short and J 0 bases short, with 14 bases between. This CDR3 region has 15 residues. Germline values: CDR1 SGHRS, CDR2 YFSETQ. CDR3 bases: TGCGCCAGCAGCGTGGGATCCGGGATCTCCTACGAGCAGTACTTC. Protein: CASSVGSGISYEQYF.

This clone was counted only a few times. The V call is TRBV6-4, the J call TRBJ2-1, with D possibly being TRBD1 (5 bases). V was pared by 5 bases and J by 3 bases, with 14 bases between. In germline, CDR1 is MRHNA, CDR2 SNTAGT. This CDR3 spans 15 amino acids. CDR3: CASSPSVGDYNEQFF. CDR3 sequence (DNA): TGTGCCAGCAGTCCCTCAGTAGGGGACTACAATGAGCAGTTCTTC.

This sequence joins TRBV6-1 and TRBJ2-7, with D perhaps matching TRBD2 (5 bases). This CDR3 has 15 amino acids. Germline CDR1 MNHNS, CDR2 SASEGT. V lost 3 bases, J lost 3 bases, and 15 bases lay in between. This CDR3 reads CASSDYGLASYEQYF. The CDR3 DNA follows: TGTGCCAGCAGTGACTACGGGCTAGCAAGCTACGAGCAGTACTTC.

The chain links TRBV10-3 to TRBJ2-7, with D perhaps matching TRBD1 (5 bases). V was trimmed by 1 base and J by 1 base, leaving 8 bases between them. Germline CDR1 ENHRY, CDR2 SYGVKD. This CDR3 spans 14 amino acids. The CDR3 region is CAISEFKGSYEQYF. DNA for the CDR3: TGTGCCATCAGTGAGTTTAAGGGGTCCTACGAGCAGTACTTC.

This clone appeared once. The V and J genes are TRBV7-2 and TRBJ2-2, with TRBD2 as a possible D gene (7 bases). V was cut by 5 bases and J by 5 bases, with 24 bases left in between. CDR3 length equals 18 residues. CDR1 is SGHTA and CDR2 is FQGNSA in the germline V gene. Written as DNA, the CDR3 is TGTGCCAGCAGCCCCCAACCGGGGGCTAGCGGAGCGACCGGGGAGCTGTTTTTT. It encodes CASSPQPGASGATGELFF.

The rearrangement uses TRBV19 and TRBJ2-1; 9 nucleotides line up with TRBD2. CDR3 length: 13 residues. Trimming at V came to 5 bases and at J to 6 bases, leaving 2 bases not matched to a gene. In germline, CDR1 is LNHDA, CDR2 SQIVND (reference sequence). The CDR3 here is CASSLTSGNEQFF. CDR3 in DNA: TGTGCCAGTAGTTTGACTAGCGGCAATGAGCAGTTCTTC.

This clone has just one count. The chain links TRBV5-5 to TRBJ1-5; 10 bases are shared with TRBD1. V was pared by 3 bases and J by 7 bases, with 4 bases of the junction left unmatched. Germline V CDR1 and CDR2: SGHKS, YYEKEE (reference sequence). The CDR3 sequence is 14 residues long. The CDR3 region has the DNA TGTGCCAGCAGCTGGACAGGGGGAAACCAGCCCCAGCATTTT. As protein: CASSWTGGNQPQHF.

This rearrangement joins TRBV7-2 to TRBJ2-3, with TRBD2 identical over 8 bases. Germline CDR1 SGHTA, CDR2 FQGNSA. V trimming: 1 base; J trimming: 8 bases; junction bases outside the gene matches: 11. The CDR3 extends over 16 amino acids. CDR3 loop: CASSLGGRGGEGTQYF. CDR3 coding DNA: TGTGCCAGCAGCTTAGGGGGTCGGGGGGGCGAGGGTACGCAGTATTTT.